The sequence of this T cell receptor (beta chain) was determined in a study of human T cells and chemical hapten exposure (dated by TCRdb to about 2021). A note on the overall study: For sensitization, 2% DPC in acetone was applied to a 2 cm by 2 cm area of upper inner arm skin. Patients additionally received weekly therapeutic DPC doses to the scalp throughout the approximately 25-week study period. Patch testing was performed on the upper back with Finn chambers containing 0.01% DPC, and the patch tests were scored after 6 days according to International Contact Dermatitis Research Group standards. The patient cohort, mostly female, included alopecia areata with under or over 50% scalp involvement, alopecia totalis and alopecia universalis. Libraries were pooled for sequencing, and per-sample TCR yields varied mainly because of small differences in library volumes within the pool. In alopecia patients, the study followed how the peripheral blood TCR repertoire changed in vivo over primary and secondary sensitization to diphenylcyclopropenone (DPC), a hapten. Patient blood was sampled pre-sensitization (week 0) and at 2, 6 and about 24 weeks after DPC sensitization. Roughly 30 alopecia patients provided blood for TCR sequencing at one to four time points (pre-sensitization, 2, 6 and 24 weeks).

This clonotype occurred many times. Its cognate antigen has yet to be identified. No much larger clonotype is one base removed from it; base qualities were not supplied. Study-wide conclusions, independent of this receptor: Repeated subsampling changed both the strength of the expansion versus patch-test correlation and the threshold at which that correlation became significant. Patch test score correlated positively with the number of PT1 expanded TCRs, reaching significance at thresholds 8, 16 and 32 but not at 4. Expanded TCRs formed significantly more large CDR3 similarity clusters than pre-sensitization or healthy control sets, consistent with antigen-driven responses. Because every patient had alopecia, a presumed autoimmune disease, the patients' immune response might differ from that of healthy individuals. The number of TCRs above 1 in 1000 frequency did not change with DPC sensitization; there was no evidence of global repertoire structure alterations.

The receptor library was made with RACE. The reads were generated on a NextSeq 500. During library preparation, unique molecular identifiers were attached to individual cDNA molecules so that TCRs could be counted quantitatively and reproducibly. From each blood RNA sample, both TCR alpha and TCR beta chains were sequenced. The paper's data handling went like this. Samples had a median of about 96,000 TCRs, with a range from roughly 23,224 to 700,000. The Decombinator software suite was used to annotate V, J and CDR3 in the TCR reads. For the PS versus PT1 abundance plots, all samples were subsampled to the same number of TCRs (28,000). TCRs were defined as expanded if absent before sensitization and observed at least eight times at the 2-week time point. Clones were called with MiXCR by TCRdb after fastp trimmed the public reads at Q25, and only in-frame beta chains were retained. Identical CDR3 proteins give one entry, which carries the most common genes and DNA. These V and J calls rely on TCRdb rather than the paper's analysis. The sample table holds some 330,000 distinct CDR3 sequences, of which roughly 6% were seen once. The top ten constitute more than 8% of the sample.

The time point label on this specimen signifies: pre-sensitization, week 0. The treatment or condition label, read with the paper, signifies: therapeutic diphenylcyclopropenone sensitization with weekly scalp DPC. At each patch-test visit, blood was drawn before the patch test was applied. Patients were eligible if aged 18 to 70, diagnosed with alopecia and judged suitable for DPC therapy, and pregnant patients were excluded. Total RNA was extracted from unfractionated whole blood that had been collected in Tempus Blood RNA tubes. Relative to germline, V is missing 0 bases and J is missing 0 bases, with 10 bases of the junction outside any gene match. As encoded in the germline V gene, CDR1 is LGHNA while CDR2 is YSLEER. There are 21 amino acids in the CDR3, from cysteine to phenylalanine inclusive. The only DNA kept is the CDR3, 63 bases in frame from the first base.

The sequence was collected from a woman aged 18-29 years with alopecia areata. Some clones in this sample may be carry-over from other donors' samples. This receptor chain uses TRBV4-3 and TRBJ2-1; TRBD2 aligns with 14 central bases. The specimen was whole blood, collected in connection with sensitization to the hapten diphenylcyclopropenone (DPC). For the CDR3, the sequence is CASSQEYLRLAGGPSYNEQFF. The bases read TGCGCCAGCAGCCAAGAATATCTCAGACTAGCGGGGGGGCCCTCCTACAATGAGCAGTTCTTC.